These 8 T cell receptor beta chains were sequenced from one sample in a study of blood T cell dynamics during melanoma immunotherapy. Clones were sequenced by immunoSEQ multiplex PCR, and TCRdb holds only the in-frame ones, with some missing. The sample has 15,000 to 20,000 clones; 65% to 90% are singletons. The time point here: pre-treatment baseline. The sequenced sample was blood, obtained from a patient treated with checkpoint blockade. All receptors come from a human donor with melanoma.

V gene TRBV27 combines with J gene TRBJ2-7; tentatively, D is TRBD2 (6 bases). V was pared by 6 bases and J by 5 bases, with 11 bases between. CDR3 length equals 12 residues. Germline V lookup: CDR1 MNHEY, CDR2 SMNVEV (reference sequence). The CDR3 loop reads CASRASVHEQYF. The CDR3 DNA sequence: TGTGCCAGCAGGGCTAGCGTCCACGAGCAGTACTTC.

The chain uses TRBV18 and TRBJ2-1; no clear D gene. The CDR3 loop spans 16 amino acids. Between the trimmed V and J ends, which lost 3 bases and 0 bases, there was a span of 12 bases. Germline loops: CDR1 KGHSH, CDR2 LQKENI. CDR3 in amino acids: CASSPILQSSYNEQFF. The CDR3 nucleotides are TGTGCCAGCTCACCGATATTACAAAGCTCCTACAATGAGCAGTTCTTC. Based on the CDR3 plus reference TRBV18 and TRBJ2-1, the full variable domain is NAGVMQNPRHLVRRRGQEARLRCSPMKGHSHVYWYRQLPEEGLKFMVYLQKENIIDESGMPKERFSAEFPKEGPSILRIQQVVRGDSAAYFCASSPILQSSYNEQFFGPGTRLTVL.

The chain combines TRBV25-1 with TRBJ2-2, with 11 bases lining up with TRBD1. V was clipped by 7 bases and J by 5 bases; unmatched bases: 6. The CDR3 has 15 amino acids. The germline gives CDR1 MGHDK, CDR2 SYGVNS. The CDR3 loop reads CASKRTGGITGELFF. Written as DNA, the CDR3 is TGTGCCAGCAAAAGGACAGGGGGCATTACCGGGGAGCTGTTTTTT.

This sequence joins TRBV14 and TRBJ2-7, with unresolved D. V shed 5 bases and J shed 3 bases, with 11 bases lying between them. The CDR3 runs 13 residues. Per the germline V gene, CDR1 is SGHDN and CDR2 is FVKESK. Written as DNA, the CDR3 is TGTGCCAGCAGCGGCAGTTACGACTACGAGCAGTACTTC. Amino acid sequence: CASSGSYDYEQYF. Combining the CDR3 with reference TRBV14 and TRBJ2-7 gives the whole variable domain EAGVTQFPSHSVIEKGQTVTLRCDPISGHDNLYWYRRVMGKEIKFLLHFVKESKQDESGMPNNRFLAERTGGTYSTLKVQPAELEDSGVYFCASSGSYDYEQYFGPGTRLTVT.

V gene TRBV27 combines with J gene TRBJ1-2; 7 bases are a match to TRBD1. Germline V gene lookup returns CDR1 MNHEY and CDR2 SMNVEV (reference sequence). This CDR3 has 13 amino acids. V dropped 8 bases and J dropped 3; count of bases not matched to a gene: 6. CDR3 DNA sequence: TGTGCCAGCGCCCCCGGGACAGACTATGGCTACACCTTC. Translated: CASAPGTDYGYTF.

This chain links TRBV13 with TRBJ1-5; no reliable D call. The V gene lost 5 bases and the J gene lost 0 bases, with 8 bases spanning the gap. CDR3 size: 14 residues. Germline V gene lookup returns CDR1 PRHDT and CDR2 FYEKMQ (reference sequence). This CDR3 reads CASSNSLSNQPQHF. The CDR3 nucleotides read TGTGCCAGCAGCAACTCCCTTAGCAATCAGCCCCAGCATTTT.

This clone was detected only once. The rearrangement joins TRBV4-1 to TRBJ2-1, with 12 positions matching TRBD2. The CDR3 loop spans 16 amino acids. Germline values: CDR1 MGHRA, CDR2 YSYEKL. The V segment lost 1 base and the J segment 9 bases; nucleotides outside the gene matches: 7. The CDR3 DNA reads as TGCGCCAGCAGCCAAGGGCTAGCGGGAGGGGTGGGTGAGCAGTTCTTC. Its protein is CASSQGLAGGVGEQFF.

This clone appeared a few times. J is TRBJ2-5 and V is TRBV6-6; D possibly matches TRBD1 or TRBD2 (5 bases each). Germline loops: CDR1 MNHNY, CDR2 SVGAGI (reference sequence). Trimming left V 5 bases short and J 7 bases short, with 14 bases between. The CDR3 is 13 residues long. The CDR3 protein is CASSERPGGTQYF. DNA for the CDR3: TGTGCCAGCAGTGAGCGACCTGGGGGGACCCAGTACTTC.